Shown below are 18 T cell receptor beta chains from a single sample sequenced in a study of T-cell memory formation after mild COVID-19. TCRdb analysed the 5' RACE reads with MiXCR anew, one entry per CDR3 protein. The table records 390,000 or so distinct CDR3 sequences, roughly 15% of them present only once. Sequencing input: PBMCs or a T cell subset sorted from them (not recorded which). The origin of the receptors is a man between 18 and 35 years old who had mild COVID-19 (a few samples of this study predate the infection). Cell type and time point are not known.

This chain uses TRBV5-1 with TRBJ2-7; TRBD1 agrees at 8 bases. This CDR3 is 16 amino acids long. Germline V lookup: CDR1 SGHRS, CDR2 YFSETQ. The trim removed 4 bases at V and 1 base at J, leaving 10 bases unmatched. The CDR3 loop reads CASSPARGTGSYEQYF. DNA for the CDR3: TGCGCCAGCAGCCCCGCTAGGGGGACAGGATCCTACGAGCAGTACTTC.

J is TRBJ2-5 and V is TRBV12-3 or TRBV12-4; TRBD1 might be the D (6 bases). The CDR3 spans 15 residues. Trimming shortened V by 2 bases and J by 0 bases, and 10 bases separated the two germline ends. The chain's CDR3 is CASSLNQGHQETQYF. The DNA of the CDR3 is TGTGCCAGCAGTTTAAACCAGGGGCACCAAGAGACCCAGTACTTC.

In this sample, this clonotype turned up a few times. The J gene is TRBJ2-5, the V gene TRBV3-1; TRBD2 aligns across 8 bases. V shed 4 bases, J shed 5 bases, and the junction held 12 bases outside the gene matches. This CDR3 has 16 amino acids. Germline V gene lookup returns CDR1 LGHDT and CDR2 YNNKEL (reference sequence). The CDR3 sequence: CASSLAGIAGRETQYF. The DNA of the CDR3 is TGTGCCAGCAGCCTAGCCGGGATAGCGGGGAGGGAGACCCAGTACTTC.

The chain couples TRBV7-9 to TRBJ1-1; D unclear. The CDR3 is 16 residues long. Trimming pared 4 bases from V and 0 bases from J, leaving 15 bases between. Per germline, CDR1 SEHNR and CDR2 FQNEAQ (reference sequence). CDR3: CASSSSPRTLNTEAFF. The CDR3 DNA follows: TGTGCCAGCAGCTCTAGTCCCCGTACCTTGAACACTGAAGCTTTCTTT.

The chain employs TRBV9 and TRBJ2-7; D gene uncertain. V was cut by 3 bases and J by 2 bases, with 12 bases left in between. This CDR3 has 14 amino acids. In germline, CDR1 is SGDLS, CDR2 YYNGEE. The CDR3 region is CASSAPDEAYEQYF. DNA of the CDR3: TGTGCCAGCAGCGCACCCGACGAAGCCTACGAGCAGTACTTC.

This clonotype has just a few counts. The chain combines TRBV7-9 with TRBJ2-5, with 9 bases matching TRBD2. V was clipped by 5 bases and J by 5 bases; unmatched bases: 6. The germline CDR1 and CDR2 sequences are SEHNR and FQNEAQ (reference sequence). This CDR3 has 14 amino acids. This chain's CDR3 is CASSQRGAKETQYF. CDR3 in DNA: TGTGCCAGCAGCCAGCGGGGGGCGAAGGAGACCCAGTACTTC.

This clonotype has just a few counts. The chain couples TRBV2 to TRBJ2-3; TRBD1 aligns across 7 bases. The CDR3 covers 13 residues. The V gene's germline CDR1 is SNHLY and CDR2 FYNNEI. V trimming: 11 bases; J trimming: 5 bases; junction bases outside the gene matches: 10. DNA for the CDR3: TGTGCCTCCTTACAGGGGTGGCGAGATACGCAGTATTTT. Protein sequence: CASLQGWRDTQYF.

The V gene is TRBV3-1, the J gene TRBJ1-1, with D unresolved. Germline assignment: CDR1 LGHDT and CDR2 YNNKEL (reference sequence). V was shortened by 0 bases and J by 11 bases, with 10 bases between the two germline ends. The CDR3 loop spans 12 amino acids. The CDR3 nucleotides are TGTGCCAGCAGCCAAGAAGGCAGCCGGGCTTTCTTT. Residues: CASSQEGSRAFF. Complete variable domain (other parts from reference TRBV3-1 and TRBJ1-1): DTAVSQTPKYLVTQMGNDKSIKCEQNLGHDTMYWYKQDSKKFLKIMFSYNNKELIINETVPNRFSPKSPDKAHLNLHINSLELGDSAVYFCASSQEGSRAFFGQGTRLTVV.

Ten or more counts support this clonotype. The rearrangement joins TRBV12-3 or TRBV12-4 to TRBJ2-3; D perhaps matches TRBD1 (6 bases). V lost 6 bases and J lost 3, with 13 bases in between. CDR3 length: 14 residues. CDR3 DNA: TGTGCCAGCAGCCTCCGCACAGGGACAGATACGCAGTATTTT. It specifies CASSLRTGTDTQYF.

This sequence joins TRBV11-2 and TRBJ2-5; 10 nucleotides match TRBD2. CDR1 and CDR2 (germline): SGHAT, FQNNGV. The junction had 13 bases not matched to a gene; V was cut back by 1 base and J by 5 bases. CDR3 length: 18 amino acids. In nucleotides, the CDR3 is TGTGCCAGCAGCTTAGGTCCTAGCGGGGGCGCCATGGGGGAGACCCAGTACTTC. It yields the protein CASSLGPSGGAMGETQYF. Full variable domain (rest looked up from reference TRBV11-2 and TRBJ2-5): EAGVAQSPRYKIIEKRQSVAFWCNPISGHATLYWYQQILGQGPKLLIQFQNNGVVDDSQLPKDRFSAERLKGVDSTLKIQPAKLEDSAVYLCASSLGPSGGAMGETQYFGPGTRLLVL.

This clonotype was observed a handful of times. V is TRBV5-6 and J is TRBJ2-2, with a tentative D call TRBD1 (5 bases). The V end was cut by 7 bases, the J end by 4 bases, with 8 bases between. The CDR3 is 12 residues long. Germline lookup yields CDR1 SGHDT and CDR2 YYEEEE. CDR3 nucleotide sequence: TGTGCCAGCCAGGGATCCACCGGGGAGCTGTTTTTT. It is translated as CASQGSTGELFF.

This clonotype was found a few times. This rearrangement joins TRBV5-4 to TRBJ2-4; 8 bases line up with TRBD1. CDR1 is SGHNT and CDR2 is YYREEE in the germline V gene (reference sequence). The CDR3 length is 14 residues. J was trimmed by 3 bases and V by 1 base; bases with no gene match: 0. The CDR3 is CASSLTGGKNIQYF. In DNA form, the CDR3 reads TGTGCCAGCAGCTTGACAGGGGGCAAAAACATTCAGTACTTC.

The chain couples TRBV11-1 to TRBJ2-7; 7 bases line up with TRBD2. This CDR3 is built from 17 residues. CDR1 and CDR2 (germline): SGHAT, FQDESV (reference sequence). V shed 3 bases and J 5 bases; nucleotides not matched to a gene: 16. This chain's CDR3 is CASSFPPSNGGKNEQYV. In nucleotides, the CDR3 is TGTGCCAGCAGCTTCCCCCCCTCTAACGGGGGGAAAAACGAGCAGTACGTC.

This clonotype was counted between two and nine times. CDR3: CATSDRRVQETQYF. The CDR3 bases are TGTGCCACCAGTGACCGGAGGGTTCAAGAGACCCAGTACTTC. The chain joins TRBV24-1 to TRBJ2-5; the D gene is possibly TRBD2 (6 bases). CDR3 length equals 14 residues. With 4 bases removed from V and 2 bases from J, the gap between germline ends came to 10 bases. Germline V gene lookup returns CDR1 KGHDR and CDR2 SFDVKD.

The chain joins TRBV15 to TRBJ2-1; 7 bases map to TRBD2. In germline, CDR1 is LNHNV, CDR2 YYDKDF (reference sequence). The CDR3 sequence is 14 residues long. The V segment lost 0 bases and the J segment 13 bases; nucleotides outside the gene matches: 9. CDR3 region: CATSREVKREGQFF. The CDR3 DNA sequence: TGTGCCACCAGCAGAGAGGTCAAGAGGGAGGGACAGTTCTTC.

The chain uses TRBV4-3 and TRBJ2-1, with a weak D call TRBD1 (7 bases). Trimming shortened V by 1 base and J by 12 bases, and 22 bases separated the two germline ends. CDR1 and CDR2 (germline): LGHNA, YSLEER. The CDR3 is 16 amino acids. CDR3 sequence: CASSQGGIRGVERQFF. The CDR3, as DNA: TGCGCCAGCAGCCAAGGGGGAATCAGGGGGGTGGAAAGGCAGTTCTTC.

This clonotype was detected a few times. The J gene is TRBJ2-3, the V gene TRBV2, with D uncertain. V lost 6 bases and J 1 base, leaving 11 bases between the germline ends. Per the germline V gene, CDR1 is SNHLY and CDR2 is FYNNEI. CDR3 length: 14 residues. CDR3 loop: CASRARGGTDTQYF. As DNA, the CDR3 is TGTGCCAGCAGGGCCAGAGGAGGCACAGATACGCAGTATTTT.

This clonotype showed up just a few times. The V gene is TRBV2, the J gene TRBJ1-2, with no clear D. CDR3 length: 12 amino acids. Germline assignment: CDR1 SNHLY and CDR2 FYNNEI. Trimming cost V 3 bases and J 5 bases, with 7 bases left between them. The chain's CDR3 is CASSEDSYGYTF. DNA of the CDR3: TGTGCCAGCAGTGAGGATTCGTATGGCTACACCTTC.